This passage covers 6 T cell receptor beta chains from one sample sequenced in a study of cytomegalovirus exposure and HLA in healthy donors. The PCR employed 60 Vbeta primers together with 13 Jbeta primers. Here immunoSEQ multiplex PCR was the method, and the copy in TCRdb shows in-frame clones only, minus some. The sample carries about 160,000 clones, less than 90% recorded once. The sequencing input was PBMCs. Receptors originate from a young man in good health and CMV-seronegative.

The V and J genes are TRBV14 and TRBJ2-1; TRBD2 agrees at 13 bases. Germline values: CDR1 SGHDN, CDR2 FVKESK. Trimming took 4 bases from V and 9 from J; bases not matched to a gene: 21. This CDR3 has 20 residues. CDR3 nucleotides: TGTGCCAGCAGCCTTTTACCGGGACTAGCGGGATCGACCGGAGGGGGTGAGCAGTTCTTC. Amino acids: CASSLLPGLAGSTGGGEQFF.

As to this clone: Other DNA sequences from this sample encode an identical CDR3 as well. CDR3 DNA sequence: TGTGCCAGCAGCCAGGACAGGGGGCATCAGCCCCAGCATTTT. This sequence encodes CASSQDRGHQPQHF. The chain is built from TRBV4-2 and TRBJ1-5, with 11 nucleotides matching TRBD1. Germline V gives CDR1 LGHNA, CDR2 YNFKEQ. V lost 3 bases, J lost 5 bases, and 0 bases stayed unmatched. The CDR3 runs 14 residues.

The chain carries TRBV7-2 and TRBJ2-5, with 8 positions matching TRBD1. The CDR3 has 14 residues. Germline-derived CDR1 and CDR2 are SGHTA and FQGNSA. The V gene end was trimmed by 6 bases and the J gene end by 5 bases; junction bases not matched to a gene: 8. For the CDR3, the DNA is TGTGCCAGCAGGAAGGGACAGGTTTTGGAGACCCAGTACTTC. Amino acid sequence: CASRKGQVLETQYF.

This rearrangement joins TRBV5-1 to TRBJ2-2; 7 nucleotides align to TRBD1. The CDR3 consists of 15 residues. V trimming: 6 bases; J trimming: 2 bases; junction bases outside the gene matches: 7. The germline V gene encodes CDR1 SGHRS and CDR2 YFSETQ. The CDR3 coding sequence is TGCGCCAGCAACACTCAGGGGGTAAACACCGGGGAGCTGTTTTTT. It translates to CASNTQGVNTGELFF. Looking up the rest from reference TRBV5-1 and TRBJ2-2 gives the full variable domain: KAGVTQTPRYLIKTRGQQVTLSCSPISGHRSVSWYQQTPGQGLQFLFEYFSETQRNKGNFPGRFSGRQFSNSRSEMNVSTLELGDSALYLCASNTQGVNTGELFFGEGSRLTVL.

In its sample, this clone was seen once. The V and J genes are TRBV19 and TRBJ1-2; the match to TRBD1 covers 9 bases. This CDR3 spans 16 amino acids. Germline CDR1 reads LNHDA; CDR2 reads SQIVND (reference sequence). J was trimmed by 6 bases and V by 1 base; bases with no gene match: 9. CDR3 sequence: CASSIARRTGGDGYTF. CDR3 DNA: TGTGCCAGTAGTATAGCTCGTAGAACAGGGGGCGATGGCTACACCTTC.

The CDR3 DNA reads TGCGCCAGCAGCTTGGGTTCAGGACTAGCCAAAAACATTCAGTACTTC. Translating it yields CASSLGSGLAKNIQYF. The chain has TRBV5-1 and TRBJ2-4, with D possibly being TRBD2 (5 bases). Germline assignment: CDR1 SGHRS and CDR2 YFSETQ. V lost 0 bases and J 0 bases, leaving 10 bases between the germline ends. CDR3 size: 16 residues.